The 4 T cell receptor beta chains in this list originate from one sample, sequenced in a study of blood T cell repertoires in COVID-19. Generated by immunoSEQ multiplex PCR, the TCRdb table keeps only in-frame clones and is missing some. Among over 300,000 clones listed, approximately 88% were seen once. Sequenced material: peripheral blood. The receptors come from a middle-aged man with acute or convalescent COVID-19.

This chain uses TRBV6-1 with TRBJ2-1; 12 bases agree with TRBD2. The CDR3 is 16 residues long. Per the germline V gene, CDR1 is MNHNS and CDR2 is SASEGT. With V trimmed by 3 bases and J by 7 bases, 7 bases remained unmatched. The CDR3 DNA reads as TGTGCCAGCAGTGAGTTAACTAGCGGGAGGCCGAATGAGCAGTTCTTC. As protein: CASSELTSGRPNEQFF.

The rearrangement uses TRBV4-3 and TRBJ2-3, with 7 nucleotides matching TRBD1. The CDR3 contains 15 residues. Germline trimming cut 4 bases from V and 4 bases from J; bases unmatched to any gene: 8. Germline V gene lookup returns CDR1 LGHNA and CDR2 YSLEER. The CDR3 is CASSPRDRIPDTQYF. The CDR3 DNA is TGCGCCAGCAGCCCCCGGGACAGAATTCCAGATACGCAGTATTTT.

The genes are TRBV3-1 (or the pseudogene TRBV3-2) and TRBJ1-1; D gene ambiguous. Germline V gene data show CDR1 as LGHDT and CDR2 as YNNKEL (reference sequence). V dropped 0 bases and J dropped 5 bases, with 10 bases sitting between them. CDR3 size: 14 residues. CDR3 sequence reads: CASSQEGSYTEAFF. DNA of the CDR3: TGTGCCAGCAGCCAAGAGGGCAGCTATACTGAAGCTTTCTTT.

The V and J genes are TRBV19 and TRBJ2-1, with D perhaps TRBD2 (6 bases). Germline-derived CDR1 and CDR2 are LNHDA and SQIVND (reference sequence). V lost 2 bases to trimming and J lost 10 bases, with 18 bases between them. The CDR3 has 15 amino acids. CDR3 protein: CASSIWGEVHREQFF. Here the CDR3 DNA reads TGTGCCAGTAGTATATGGGGGGAGGTCCACAGGGAGCAGTTCTTC.